Here is one T cell receptor (beta chain) with its context. This may arise from a read error, as a much more abundant clone is one base away. The entry originates in a study of early T cells in non-severe SARS-CoV-2 infection. TCRdb re-called the 5' RACE reads with MiXCR, one entry per CDR3 protein. The sample lists tens of thousands of distinct CDR3 sequences; roughly 12% were seen once. This CDR3 region has 14 residues. CDR1 and CDR2 (germline): MNHNS, SASEGT. Trimming cost V 5 bases and J 6 bases, with 13 bases left between them. Input material: whole blood. J is TRBJ2-2 and V is TRBV6-1; the D call may be TRBD1 or TRBD2 (6 bases each). The TCR sequence derives from an adult who was a healthcare worker with PCR-confirmed SARS-CoV-2 infection or an uninfected control (not recorded which). CDR3 nucleotide sequence: TGTGCCAGCAGTCTCCAGGGGACTGCCGGGGAGCTGTTTTTT. It codes for CASSLQGTAGELFF.